This passage covers 20 T cell receptor beta chains from one sample sequenced in a study of T cell repertoires in cytomegalovirus infection. From the reads, TCRdb called clonotypes with MiXCR, one entry per CDR3 protein. The repertoire includes 450,000 to 550,000 distinct CDR3 sequences, about 44% of them detected once, and roughly two fifths sits in the top ten. What these receptors recognize is not known. The sample consisted of cultured PBMCs, taken from culture after CMV antigen stimulation. The receptors were gathered from a human donor in good health (CMV status not recorded). Some clones in this sample may be carry-over from other donors' samples.

This clonotype was picked up a small number of times. The chain has TRBV19 and TRBJ1-4; D is ambiguous. This CDR3 comprises 13 residues. Germline V gene lookup returns CDR1 LNHDA and CDR2 SQIVND (reference sequence). V was trimmed by 7 bases and J by 7 bases, leaving 13 bases between them. The CDR3 DNA follows: TGTGCCAGTAACGGTCCCCTCGGTGAAAAACTGTTTTTT. Its translation: CASNGPLGEKLFF.

The chain has TRBV2 and TRBJ1-1; no clear D gene. The CDR3 spans 11 residues. Per germline, CDR1 SNHLY and CDR2 FYNNEI. The V gene lost 10 bases and the J gene lost 5 bases, with 11 bases spanning the gap. The CDR3 is CATNLGTEAFF. The CDR3 DNA reads TGTGCCACCAACCTGGGGACTGAAGCTTTCTTT.

The chain combines TRBV7-2 with TRBJ2-5, with D uncertain. The V end lost 2 bases, the J end lost 4 bases, and 5 bases lay between the germline ends. This CDR3 region has 12 residues. Germline CDR1 reads SGHTA; CDR2 reads FQGNSA. This CDR3 is CASSLFLETQYF. CDR3 in DNA: TGTGCCAGCAGCTTATTCCTAGAGACCCAGTACTTC.

The rearrangement links TRBV7-2 to TRBJ2-1; D possibly corresponds to TRBD2 (5 bases). The CDR3 is 14 residues long. Per the germline V gene, CDR1 is SGHTA and CDR2 is FQGNSA. Trimming pared 7 bases from V and 2 bases from J, leaving 12 bases between. CDR3 sequence reads: CASKSRAAYNEQFF. CDR3 sequence (DNA): TGTGCCAGCAAGTCAAGAGCGGCCTACAATGAGCAGTTCTTC.

This clonotype was detected ten times or more. J is TRBJ2-4 and V is TRBV7-2; a weak D match, TRBD1 (6 bases). V lost 5 bases to trimming and J lost 4 bases, with 18 bases between them. Germline CDR1 is SGHTA and CDR2 is FQGNSA. The CDR3 sequence is 16 residues long. CDR3 loop: CASSIMSGAAKNIQYF. Here the CDR3 DNA reads TGTGCCAGCAGCATAATGTCAGGGGCGGCGAAAAACATTCAGTACTTC.

This clonotype was observed a few times. The chain employs TRBV4-1 and TRBJ2-7, with D possibly being TRBD1 or TRBD2 (5 bases each). The CDR3 extends over 14 amino acids. The germline V and J ends were trimmed by 0 bases and 5 bases, with 11 bases remaining between them. Germline-derived CDR1 and CDR2 are MGHRA and YSYEKL. As DNA, the CDR3 is TGCGCCAGCAGCCAAGAAACGGGGACCGACGAGCAGTACTTC. This codes for CASSQETGTDEQYF.

This clonotype showed up just a few times. This chain links TRBV15 with TRBJ2-5; 7 nucleotides match TRBD1. CDR3 size: 13 residues. The germline gives CDR1 LNHNV, CDR2 YYDKDF (reference sequence). With V trimmed by 3 bases and J by 4 bases, 2 bases remained unmatched. The CDR3: CATSRTGRETQYF. CDR3 sequence (DNA): TGTGCCACCAGCAGGACAGGGAGAGAGACCCAGTACTTC.

The chain combines TRBV7-2 with TRBJ2-3, with 12 bases that match TRBD2. CDR3 size: 15 residues. The junction had 8 bases not matched to a gene; V was cut back by 5 bases and J by 8 bases. Germline values: CDR1 SGHTA, CDR2 FQGNSA. The CDR3 bases are TGTGCCAGCAGCCCCAGACTAGCGGGGGAGGGTACGCAGTATTTT. Protein sequence: CASSPRLAGEGTQYF.

The rearrangement joins TRBV3-1 to TRBJ2-5; 15 nucleotides agree with TRBD2. Looked up from germline, CDR1 is LGHDT and CDR2 is YNNKEL (reference sequence). This CDR3 spans 17 amino acids. Trimming at V came to 5 bases and at J to 4 bases, leaving 8 bases not matched to a gene. CDR3 sequence reads: CASSDRGLAGGAETQYF. The CDR3 DNA follows: TGTGCCAGCAGCGATCGCGGACTAGCGGGGGGGGCAGAGACCCAGTACTTC.

This rearrangement joins TRBV7-2 to TRBJ1-2; TRBD1 aligns across 7 bases. This CDR3 is 14 amino acids long. The germline gives CDR1 SGHTA, CDR2 FQGNSA. Trimming at V came to 5 bases and at J to 8 bases, leaving 11 bases not matched to a gene. This CDR3 reads CASSRAGQVVGYTF. DNA of the CDR3: TGTGCCAGCAGCCGAGCCGGACAGGTGGTAGGCTACACCTTC.

This clonotype was counted many times. This chain connects TRBV7-6 to TRBJ2-1; D remains ambiguous. The CDR3 has 11 amino acids. The V end lost 5 bases, the J end lost 6 bases, and 5 bases lay between the germline ends. Germline V gene sequence: CDR1 SGHVS, CDR2 FNYEAQ. The CDR3 DNA reads TGTGCCAGCAGCCAACTCAATGAGCAGTTCTTC. Translated, it gives CASSQLNEQFF. Filled out from reference TRBV7-6 and TRBJ2-1, the complete variable domain reads GAGVSQSPRYKVTKRGQDVALRCDPISGHVSLYWYRQALGQGPEFLTYFNYEAQQDKSGLPNDRFSAERPEGSISTLTIQRTEQRDSAMYRCASSQLNEQFFGPGTRLTVL.

This rearrangement joins TRBV7-9 to TRBJ2-5, with no clear D. The CDR3 consists of 13 residues. Trimming stripped 4 bases from V and 3 bases from J, with 9 bases between. Germline loops: CDR1 SEHNR, CDR2 FQNEAQ (reference sequence). CDR3 in DNA: TGTGCCAGCAGCTACGACCCGGAAGAGACCCAGTACTTC. Protein product: CASSYDPEETQYF.

This clonotype showed up just a few times. DNA of the CDR3: TGTGCCAGCAGCTTACGGTTGGCGGGGGCGGGCGGTGAGCAGTTCTTC. Translated, it gives CASSLRLAGAGGEQFF. This chain links TRBV7-2 with TRBJ2-1; TRBD2 might be the D (7 bases). Germline V gives CDR1 SGHTA, CDR2 FQGNSA. The CDR3 is 16 amino acids. Between the trimmed V and J ends, which lost 2 bases and 9 bases, there was a span of 20 bases. Full variable domain (outside the CDR3, taken from reference TRBV7-2 and TRBJ2-1): GAGVSQSPSNKVTEKGKDVELRCDPISGHTALYWYRQSLGQGLEFLIYFQGNSAPDKSGLPSDRFSAERTGGSVSTLTIQRTQQEDSAVYLCASSLRLAGAGGEQFFGPGTRLTVL.

At least ten counts were recorded for this clonotype. V and J are TRBV7-2 and TRBJ1-3; D not certain. CDR3 length: 17 amino acids. V lost 7 bases and J lost 0, with 19 bases in between. Germline-derived CDR1 and CDR2 are SGHTA and FQGNSA. The CDR3 bases are TGTGCCAGCACCGATACGTCTTACGGTGGCTCTGGAAACACCATATATTTT. Translating gives CASTDTSYGGSGNTIYF.

This chain joins TRBV4-2 and TRBJ1-4; D unclear. Per the germline V gene, CDR1 is LGHNA and CDR2 is YNFKEQ. The CDR3 sequence is 17 residues long. V was trimmed by 1 base and J by 6 bases, leaving 18 bases between them. CDR3 loop: CASSQVGGQFKDEKLFF. CDR3 DNA: TGTGCCAGCAGCCAAGTCGGTGGCCAGTTTAAAGATGAAAAACTGTTTTTT.

The rearrangement links TRBV4-3 to TRBJ1-3, with D possibly TRBD1 on 6 matching bases. The V gene's germline CDR1 is LGHNA and CDR2 YSLEER. The V end was cut by 4 bases, the J end by 1 base, with 14 bases between. The CDR3 spans 16 residues. CDR3 coding DNA: TGCGCCAGCAGCCGTGCAACAGGGCTATCTGGAAACACCATATATTTT. Translating it yields CASSRATGLSGNTIYF.

V is TRBV19 and J is TRBJ2-2; D unresolved. Per the germline V gene, CDR1 is LNHDA and CDR2 is SQIVND (reference sequence). The CDR3 is made up of 13 amino acids. V was pared by 6 bases and J by 6 bases, with 11 bases between. CDR3 protein: CASRASAAGELFF. The CDR3 nucleotides are TGTGCCAGTAGGGCCAGCGCGGCCGGGGAGCTGTTTTTT.

The rearrangement links TRBV4-2 to TRBJ2-3; maybe TRBD1 (6 bases). The CDR3 is 17 amino acids. Trimming removed 4 bases at V and 5 bases at J, with 22 bases between. The V gene's germline CDR1 is LGHNA and CDR2 YNFKEQ. This CDR3 reads CASSRHPGTTVGDTQYF. CDR3 in DNA: TGTGCCAGCAGCCGTCACCCCGGGACAACTGTGGGAGATACGCAGTATTTT.

This clonotype has only one observation. The chain carries TRBV7-2 and TRBJ2-7; D perhaps matches TRBD2 (5 bases). The CDR3 is 15 residues long. CDR1 and CDR2 from the germline V gene are SGHTA and FQGNSA. V was pared by 7 bases and J by 3 bases, with 19 bases between. The CDR3 sequence: CASTPSGGEGYEQYF. The CDR3 bases are TGTGCCAGCACCCCATCGGGTGGCGAGGGCTACGAGCAGTACTTC.

The J gene is TRBJ2-7, the V gene TRBV11-2, with D unclear. The ends were cut back, 4 bases at V and 2 bases at J, with 15 bases in the middle. Germline assignment: CDR1 SGHAT and CDR2 FQNNGV. This CDR3 comprises 15 residues. This chain's CDR3 is CASSSPLDVAYEQYF. CDR3 DNA sequence: TGTGCCAGCAGCTCTCCCCTAGACGTAGCCTACGAGCAGTACTTC.